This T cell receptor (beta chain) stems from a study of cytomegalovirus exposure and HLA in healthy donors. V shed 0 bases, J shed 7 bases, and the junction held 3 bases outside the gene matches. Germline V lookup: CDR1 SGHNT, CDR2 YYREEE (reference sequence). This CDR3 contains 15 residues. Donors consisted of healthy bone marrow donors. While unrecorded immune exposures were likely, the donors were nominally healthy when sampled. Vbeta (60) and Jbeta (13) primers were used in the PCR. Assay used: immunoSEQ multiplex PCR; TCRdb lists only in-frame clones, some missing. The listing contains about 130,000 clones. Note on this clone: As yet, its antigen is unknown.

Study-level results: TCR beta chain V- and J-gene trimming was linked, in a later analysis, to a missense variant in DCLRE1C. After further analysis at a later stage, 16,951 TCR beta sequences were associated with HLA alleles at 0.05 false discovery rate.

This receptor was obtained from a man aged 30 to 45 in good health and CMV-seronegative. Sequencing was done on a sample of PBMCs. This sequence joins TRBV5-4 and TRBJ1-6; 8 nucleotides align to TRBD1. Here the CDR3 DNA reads TGTGCCAGCAGCTTGGTTCCAGGGGGCAATTCACCCCTCCACTTT. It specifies CASSLVPGGNSPLHF.